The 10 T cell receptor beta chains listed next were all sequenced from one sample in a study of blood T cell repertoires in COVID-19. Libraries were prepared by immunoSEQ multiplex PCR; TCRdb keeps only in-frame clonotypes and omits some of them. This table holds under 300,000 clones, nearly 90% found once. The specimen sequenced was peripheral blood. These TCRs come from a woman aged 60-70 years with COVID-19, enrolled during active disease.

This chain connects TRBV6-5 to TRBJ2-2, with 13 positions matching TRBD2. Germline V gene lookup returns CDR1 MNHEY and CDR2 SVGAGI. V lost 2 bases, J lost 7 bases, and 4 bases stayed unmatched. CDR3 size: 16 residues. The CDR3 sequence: CASSYTSGGAYGELFF. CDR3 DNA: TGTGCCAGCAGTTACACTAGCGGGGGGGCCTACGGGGAGCTGTTTTTT.

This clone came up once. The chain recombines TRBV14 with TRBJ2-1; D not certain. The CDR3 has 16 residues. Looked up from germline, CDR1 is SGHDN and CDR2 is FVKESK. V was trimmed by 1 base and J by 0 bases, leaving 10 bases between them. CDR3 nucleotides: TGTGCCAGCAGCCAAGGGCAGCCTAGCTCCTACAATGAGCAGTTCTTC. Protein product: CASSQGQPSSYNEQFF.

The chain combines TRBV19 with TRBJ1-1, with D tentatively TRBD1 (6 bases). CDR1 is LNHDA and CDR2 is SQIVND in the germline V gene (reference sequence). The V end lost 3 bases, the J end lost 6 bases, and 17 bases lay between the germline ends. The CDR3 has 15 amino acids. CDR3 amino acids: CASSIKAGTYSEAFF. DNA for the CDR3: TGTGCCAGTAGTATCAAGGCAGGGACATACTCTGAAGCTTTCTTT.

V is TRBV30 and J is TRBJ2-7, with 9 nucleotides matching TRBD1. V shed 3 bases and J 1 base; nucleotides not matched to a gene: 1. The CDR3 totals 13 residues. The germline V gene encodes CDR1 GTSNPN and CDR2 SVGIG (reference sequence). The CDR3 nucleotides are TGTGCCTGGAGACAGGGGGCTTCCTACGAGCAGTACTTC. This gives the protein CAWRQGASYEQYF.

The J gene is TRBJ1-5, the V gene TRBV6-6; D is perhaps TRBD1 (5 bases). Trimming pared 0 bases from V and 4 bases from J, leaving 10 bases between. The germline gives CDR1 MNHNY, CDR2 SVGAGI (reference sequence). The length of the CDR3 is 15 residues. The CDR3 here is CASSYSSGRNQPQHF. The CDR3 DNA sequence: TGTGCCAGCAGTTACTCGTCAGGGAGGAATCAGCCCCAGCATTTT.

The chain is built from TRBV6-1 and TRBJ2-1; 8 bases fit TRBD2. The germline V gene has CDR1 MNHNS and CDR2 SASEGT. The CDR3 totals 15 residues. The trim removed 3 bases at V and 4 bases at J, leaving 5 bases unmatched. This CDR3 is CASSDLLADYNEQFF. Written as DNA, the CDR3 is TGTGCCAGCAGTGACCTACTAGCGGATTACAATGAGCAGTTCTTC.

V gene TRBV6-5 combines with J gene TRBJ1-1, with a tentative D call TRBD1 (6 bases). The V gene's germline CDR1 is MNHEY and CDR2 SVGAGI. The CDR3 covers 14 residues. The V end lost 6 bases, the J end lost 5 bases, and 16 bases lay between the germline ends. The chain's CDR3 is CASSLQGRSTEAFF. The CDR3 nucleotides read TGTGCCAGCAGCTTACAGGGTAGGAGTACTGAAGCTTTCTTT.

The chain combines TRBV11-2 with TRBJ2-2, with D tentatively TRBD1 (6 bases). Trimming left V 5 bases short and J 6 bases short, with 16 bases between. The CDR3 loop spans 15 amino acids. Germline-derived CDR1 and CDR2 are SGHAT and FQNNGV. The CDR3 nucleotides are TGTGCCAGCAGCCAGGGGACACCAGATTCCGGGGAGCTGTTTTTT. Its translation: CASSQGTPDSGELFF.

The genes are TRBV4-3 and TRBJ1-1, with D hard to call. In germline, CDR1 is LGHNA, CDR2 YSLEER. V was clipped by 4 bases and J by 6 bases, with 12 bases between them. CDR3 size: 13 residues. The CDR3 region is CASSPGLAPEAFF. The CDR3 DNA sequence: TGCGCCAGCAGCCCTGGCCTCGCACCTGAAGCTTTCTTT.

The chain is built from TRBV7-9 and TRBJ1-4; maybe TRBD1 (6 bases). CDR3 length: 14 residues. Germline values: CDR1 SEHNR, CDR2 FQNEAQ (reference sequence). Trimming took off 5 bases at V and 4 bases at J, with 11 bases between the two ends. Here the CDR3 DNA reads TGTGCCAGCAGCGCCCGGGACAATAATGAAAAACTGTTTTTT. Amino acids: CASSARDNNEKLFF.